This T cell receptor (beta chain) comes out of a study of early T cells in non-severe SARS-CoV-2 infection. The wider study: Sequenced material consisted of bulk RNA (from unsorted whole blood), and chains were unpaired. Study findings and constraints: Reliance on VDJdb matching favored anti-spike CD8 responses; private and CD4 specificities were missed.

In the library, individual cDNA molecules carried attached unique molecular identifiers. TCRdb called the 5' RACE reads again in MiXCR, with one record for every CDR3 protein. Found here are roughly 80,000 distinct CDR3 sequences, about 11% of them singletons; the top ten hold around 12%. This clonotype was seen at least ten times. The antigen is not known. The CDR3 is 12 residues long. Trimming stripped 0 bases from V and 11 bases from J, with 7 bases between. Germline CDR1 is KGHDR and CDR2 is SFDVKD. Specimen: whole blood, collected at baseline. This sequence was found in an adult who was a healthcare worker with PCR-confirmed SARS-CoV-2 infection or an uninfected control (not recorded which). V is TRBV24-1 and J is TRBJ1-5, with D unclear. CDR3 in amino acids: CATSDLSGAQHF. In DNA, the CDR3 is TGTGCCACCAGTGATTTGTCTGGGGCCCAGCATTTT.